The source of this TCR beta chain is a study of beta chain features in type 1 diabetes. Whole-study results and caveats: It was possible that PCR favored shorter templates, equally so in patients and controls.

The sample holds a few counts of this clone. Antigen unknown. CD45RO/CCR7/CD25/CD127/CD95/CD27 staining was used to isolate CD4+ naive, central memory, regulatory and stem cell-like memory cells by sorting. Looked up from germline, CDR1 is SGDLS and CDR2 is YYNGEE. The CDR3 contains 14 residues. J lost 6 bases, V lost 4 bases, and 4 bases had no gene match. Reverse transcription of all isolated RNA meant that expressed TCRB transcripts were sequenced. Assay used: immunoSEQ multiplex PCR; TCRdb lists only in-frame clones, some missing. The profile covers roughly 170,000 clones, with about 13% appearing a single time and 0.62% taken by the ten largest.

Source material: central memory CD4+ T cells from blood. The chain joins TRBV9 to TRBJ2-1; 10 bases line up with TRBD2. This sequence originates from a woman between 18 and 29 years old in good health. The CDR3 coding sequence is TGTGCCAGCAGCCCCCGGACTAGCGGCAATGAGCAGTTCTTC. It is translated as CASSPRTSGNEQFF. Full variable domain (remainder filled in from reference TRBV9 and TRBJ2-1): DSGVTQTPKHLITATGQRVTLRCSPRSGDLSVYWYQQSLDQGLQFLIQYYNGEERAKGNILERFSAQQFPDLHSELNLSSLELGDSALYFCASSPRTSGNEQFFGPGTRLTVL.